Below, 24 T cell receptor beta chains from the same sample are listed, as sequenced in a study of blood T cell repertoires in COVID-19. Clones were sequenced by immunoSEQ multiplex PCR, and TCRdb holds only the in-frame ones, with some missing. The sample has tens of thousands of clones, approximately 80% seen once; the top ten hold 13%. The sequenced material came from peripheral blood. These receptor sequences come from a man between 45 and 60 years old with COVID-19, enrolled during active disease.

This rearrangement joins TRBV6-1 to TRBJ2-7; TRBD1 matches at 7 bases. The CDR3 runs 13 residues. V lost 2 bases and J lost 5; bases outside the gene matches: 3. CDR1 is MNHNS, CDR2 SASEGT, per germline. The CDR3 DNA reads as TGTGCCAGCAGTGAACAGGGGGTCCACGAGCAGTACTTC. This sequence encodes CASSEQGVHEQYF.

The chain is built from TRBV2 and TRBJ1-1; 9 bases are a match to TRBD1. The V segment lost 7 bases and the J segment 1 base; nucleotides outside the gene matches: 10. Germline V gene lookup returns CDR1 SNHLY and CDR2 FYNNEI. This CDR3 has 16 amino acids. The CDR3 DNA reads TGTGCCAGCAAACCGGGACAGGGTGTTGGGAACACTGAAGCTTTCTTT. Its protein product is CASKPGQGVGNTEAFF.

The chain is built from TRBV6-5 and TRBJ2-3; tentatively, D is TRBD1 (6 bases). Trimming stripped 7 bases from V and 2 bases from J, with 10 bases between. Germline V CDR1 and CDR2: MNHEY, SVGAGI. The CDR3 length is 13 residues. In DNA form, the CDR3 reads TGTGCCAGCACCGGACAGATCACAGATACGCAGTATTTT. It is translated as CASTGQITDTQYF.

The chain recombines TRBV7-3 with TRBJ2-1, with TRBD1 matching over 8 bases. Germline V gene lookup returns CDR1 SGHTA and CDR2 FQGTGA. The CDR3 covers 13 residues. V lost 6 bases to trimming and J lost 6 bases; unmatched junction nucleotides: 4. The CDR3 protein is CASRGTGVNEQFF. The DNA of the CDR3 is TGTGCCAGCAGGGGGACAGGCGTCAATGAGCAGTTCTTC.

V usage is TRBV2 and J usage is TRBJ2-1; no clear D. V was shortened by 7 bases and J by 0 bases, with 7 bases between the two germline ends. CDR1 and CDR2 from the germline V gene are SNHLY and FYNNEI. CDR3 length: 13 residues. The CDR3 loop is CASTTSSYNEQFF. For the CDR3, the DNA is TGTGCCAGCACCACAAGCTCCTACAATGAGCAGTTCTTC.

This clone is medium-sized by share. This chain joins TRBV30 and TRBJ1-1; 10 bases align to TRBD1. The CDR3 spans 15 residues. With V trimmed by 3 bases and J by 1 base, 5 bases remained unmatched. The germline gives CDR1 GTSNPN, CDR2 SVGIG (reference sequence). The CDR3 region is CAWRGDRGWNTEAFF. The CDR3 bases are TGTGCCTGGAGGGGGGACAGGGGATGGAACACTGAAGCTTTCTTT.

This sequence joins TRBV18 and TRBJ2-7; 8 nucleotides line up with TRBD1. The CDR3 runs to 14 residues. Trimming at V came to 6 bases and at J to 5 bases, leaving 9 bases not matched to a gene. Germline V gene sequence: CDR1 KGHSH, CDR2 LQKENI. CDR3 in amino acids: CASSEQGDGNEQYF. CDR3 nucleotide sequence: TGTGCCAGCTCGGAACAGGGGGATGGAAACGAGCAGTACTTC.

The gene calls are TRBV30 and TRBJ1-1, with D possibly matching TRBD1 (6 bases). V lost 5 bases and J 5 bases, leaving 9 bases between the germline ends. Germline assignment: CDR1 GTSNPN and CDR2 SVGIG (reference sequence). The CDR3 totals 11 residues. In nucleotides, the CDR3 is TGTGCCTGGGAAAGGGGGACTGAAGCTTTCTTT. Its protein product is CAWERGTEAFF.

V and J are TRBV7-2 and TRBJ2-7; TRBD1 matches 8 bases. CDR1 and CDR2 from the germline V gene are SGHTA and FQGNSA. The CDR3 loop spans 14 amino acids. V lost 6 bases, J lost 4 bases, and 8 bases stayed unmatched. The CDR3 protein is CASSSIRDRYEQYF. DNA of the CDR3: TGTGCCAGCAGTTCTATCCGGGACAGGTACGAGCAGTACTTC.

A few counts support this clone. This chain's CDR3 is CASSLGQPSTYEQYF. The CDR3 DNA sequence: TGCGCCAGCAGCTTGGGACAGCCATCAACCTACGAGCAGTACTTC. V usage is TRBV5-1 and J usage is TRBJ2-7, with D possibly TRBD1 on 5 matching bases. Germline loops: CDR1 SGHRS, CDR2 YFSETQ. The CDR3 has 15 amino acids. Trimming took 0 bases from V and 2 from J, leaving 12 bases between them.

This chain links TRBV4-1 with TRBJ1-1; tentative D call: TRBD1 (6 bases). Germline-derived CDR1 and CDR2 are MGHRA and YSYEKL. Trimming left V 2 bases short and J 5 bases short, with 12 bases between. This CDR3 contains 14 residues. As DNA, the CDR3 is TGCGCCAGCAGCCAAAAGGGCAGGGGTACTGAAGCTTTCTTT. Protein: CASSQKGRGTEAFF.

V usage is TRBV30 and J usage is TRBJ2-1, with 8 bases lining up with TRBD2. Germline-derived CDR1 and CDR2 are GTSNPN and SVGIG (reference sequence). CDR3 size: 16 residues. Trimming took 0 bases from V and 4 from J; bases not matched to a gene: 8. The CDR3 DNA is TGTGCCTGGAGTGTCGGGCTAGCGGGCGTTTACAATGAGCAGTTCTTC. It yields the protein CAWSVGLAGVYNEQFF.

This clone was counted once. The V and J genes are TRBV7-9 and TRBJ1-1; 7 bases line up with TRBD1. This CDR3 has 13 residues. The J segment lost 5 bases and the V segment lost 6 bases, leaving 6 bases of the junction unmatched. Germline V gives CDR1 SEHNR, CDR2 FQNEAQ (reference sequence). For the CDR3, the DNA is TGTGCCAGCAGGGATACAGGGGAGACTGAAGCTTTCTTT. It is translated as CASRDTGETEAFF.

The chain has TRBV3-1 (or the pseudogene TRBV3-2) and TRBJ2-3, with 8 bases lining up with TRBD2. The V and J ends lost 4 bases and 2 bases, in that order; junction bases with no gene match: 5. Germline V gene sequence: CDR1 LGHDT, CDR2 YNNKEL (reference sequence). The CDR3 is made up of 15 amino acids. CDR3 in DNA: TGTGCCAGCAGCCGGAGCGGGGGCGACACAGATACGCAGTATTTT. This sequence encodes CASSRSGGDTDTQYF.

The chain employs TRBV9 and TRBJ1-6; a possible D gene is TRBD1 (5 bases). Trimming shortened V by 3 bases and J by 0 bases, and 13 bases separated the two germline ends. This CDR3 has 17 amino acids. In germline, CDR1 is SGDLS, CDR2 YYNGEE. In nucleotides, the CDR3 is TGTGCCAGCAGCGCCAACGTGGGGGGCTCCTATAATTCACCCCTCCACTTT. Amino acid sequence: CASSANVGGSYNSPLHF.

The V and J genes are TRBV3-1 (or the pseudogene TRBV3-2) and TRBJ2-3, with D unresolved. The CDR3 runs to 14 residues. Trimming took off 0 bases at V and 5 bases at J, with 9 bases between the two ends. Per the germline V gene, CDR1 is LGHDT and CDR2 is YNNKEL (reference sequence). Here the CDR3 reads CASSQDSLLDTQYF. The CDR3 DNA reads as TGTGCCAGCAGCCAAGACTCCTTACTAGATACGCAGTATTTT.

The gene calls are TRBV27 and TRBJ1-2; 9 bases align to TRBD1. The germline gives CDR1 MNHEY, CDR2 SMNVEV (reference sequence). The CDR3 is 15 residues long. The J segment lost 8 bases and the V segment lost 3 bases, leaving 10 bases of the junction unmatched. For the CDR3, the DNA is TGTGCCAGCAGTTTGTGGGGACAGGGCCTAAGCGGCTACACCTTC. Its translation: CASSLWGQGLSGYTF.

The chain uses TRBV5-1 and TRBJ1-2, with a weak D call TRBD1 (5 bases). CDR1 is SGHRS, CDR2 YFSETQ, per germline. CDR3 length: 14 amino acids. V was clipped by 3 bases and J by 8 bases, with 17 bases between them. In DNA, the CDR3 is TGCGCCAGCAGCTCCAGCGGGGGGAGCGTAGGCTACACCTTC. Its protein product is CASSSSGGSVGYTF.

The chain combines TRBV5-4 with TRBJ2-3; TRBD2 might be the D (5 bases). Looked up from germline, CDR1 is SGHNT and CDR2 is YYREEE (reference sequence). The CDR3 runs 14 residues. Trimming removed 2 bases at V and 11 bases at J, with 18 bases between. CDR3 nucleotides: TGTGCCAGCAGCTTTAGCGACCGACCGACCGGGCAGTATTTT. It codes for CASSFSDRPTGQYF. Variable domain in full (rest from reference TRBV5-4 and TRBJ2-3): ETGVTQSPTHLIKTRGQQVTLRCSSQSGHNTVSWYQQALGQGPQFIFQYYREEENGRGNFPPRFSGLQFPNYSSELNVNALELDDSALYLCASSFSDRPTGQYFGPGTRLTVL.

The chain couples TRBV13 to TRBJ2-4, with D possibly matching TRBD1 (6 bases). The ends were cut back, 1 base at V and 4 bases at J, with 20 bases in the middle. This CDR3 is 18 amino acids long. Germline CDR1 and CDR2: PRHDT and FYEKMQ (reference sequence). CDR3 sequence: CASSLEVEETGIKNIQYF. The CDR3 bases are TGTGCCAGCAGCTTAGAAGTTGAGGAGACAGGAATAAAAAACATTCAGTACTTC.

This chain uses TRBV4-1 with TRBJ2-3; 8 bases are a match to TRBD2. CDR1 and CDR2 (germline): MGHRA, YSYEKL. J gave up 3 bases and V 4 bases, and 15 bases lay outside the gene matches. CDR3 size: 18 residues. The CDR3 coding sequence is TGCGCCAGCAGCCGTCACCCGGGGGGGCCCCGTGGTACAGATACGCAGTATTTT. As protein: CASSRHPGGPRGTDTQYF.

V and J are TRBV9 and TRBJ2-7; D may be TRBD2 (7 bases). The V and J ends lost 0 bases and 0 bases respectively, with 13 bases between them. The CDR3 is 16 amino acids. Germline loops: CDR1 SGDLS, CDR2 YYNGEE. The CDR3: CASSVGAGDYSYEQYF. The CDR3 DNA reads TGTGCCAGCAGCGTAGGTGCAGGGGACTACTCCTACGAGCAGTACTTC.

The chain uses TRBV2 and TRBJ2-7, with 9 bases identical to TRBD1. After removal of 0 bases from V and 6 bases from J, the junction contained 6 bases not matched to a gene. The CDR3 consists of 15 residues. Germline V gene sequence: CDR1 SNHLY, CDR2 FYNNEI. The CDR3 coding sequence is TGTGCCAGCAGTGAAGCGCTTAGGGACAGGGTCGAGCAGTACTTC. Translating it yields CASSEALRDRVEQYF.

The V gene is TRBV10-3, the J gene TRBJ2-6; D remains unclear. Germline V CDR1 and CDR2: ENHRY, SYGVKD. Trimming pared 4 bases from V and 0 bases from J, leaving 4 bases between. CDR3 length: 14 amino acids. The CDR3 is CAISVSSGANVLTF. For the CDR3, the DNA is TGTGCCATCAGTGTTAGCTCTGGGGCCAACGTCCTGACTTTC.